This TCR beta chain was captured by sequencing in a study of naive and memory T cell subsets. Two oligonucleotides, mixed equimolar, formed the beta constant-region primer covering TRBC1 and TRBC2. Nested alpha and beta constant-region primers with the SP2 primer drove four PCR rounds on ligated cDNA. One entry per CDR3 protein, called by TCRdb with MiXCR from the UMI-ligation and nested PCR reads. Counted here are tens of thousands of distinct CDR3 sequences, over 9% occurring once; the ten biggest clones make up less than 1.5%. The source of this sequence is a human donor in good health. Input material: naive CD8+ T cells from blood.

CDR3 DNA: TGTGCCACTGACGGAGGGACTGAAGCTTTCTTT. Protein product: CATDGGTEAFF. The V call is TRBV30, the J call TRBJ1-1; D is unclear. CDR1 is GTSNPN and CDR2 is SVGIG in the germline V gene (reference sequence). V was shortened by 8 bases and J by 5 bases, with 12 bases between the two germline ends. The CDR3 has 11 residues.